This T cell receptor (beta chain) was found in a study of blood T cell repertoires in COVID-19. Original analysis: Amplifying reference gene primers gave estimates of nucleated cell counts. TCRdb keeps only in-frame clones here, not all; method: immunoSEQ multiplex PCR. The V and J calls and clone size are taken from that table; D and trimming were inferred from the DNA. The data contain 200,000 to 300,000 clones, roughly 80% of them singletons. After removal of 5 bases from V and 4 bases from J, the junction contained 6 bases not matched to a gene. CDR1 is KGHSH and CDR2 is LQKENI in the germline V gene. This CDR3 has 15 residues.

The clonotype originates from a woman at least 80 years old with acute or convalescent COVID-19. Sequences were obtained from peripheral blood. The rearrangement uses TRBV18 and TRBJ1-4; TRBD1 matches 8 bases. The CDR3 nucleotides read TGTGCCAGCTCATCTGGACAGGGCGGTAATGAAAAACTGTTTTTT. Protein sequence: CASSSGQGGNEKLFF.